These 28 T cell receptor beta chains were all obtained from the same sample, sequenced in a study of cytomegalovirus exposure and HLA in healthy donors. The study ran its PCR with 60 Vbeta and 13 Jbeta primers. This table comes from immunoSEQ multiplex PCR, and its TCRdb copy is limited to in-frame clones, with some not included. The sample has some 190,000 clones; roughly three quarters are singletons. Sequenced input: PBMCs. These receptors all stem from a woman under 30 in good health and CMV-seronegative.

The chain links TRBV28 to TRBJ1-3; maybe TRBD1 (5 bases). The V end was cut by 6 bases, the J end by 0 bases, with 18 bases between. This CDR3 is 17 amino acids long. Germline V lookup: CDR1 MDHEN, CDR2 SYDVKM. CDR3 sequence reads: CASSTAGKVSSGNTIYF. CDR3 nucleotide sequence: TGTGCCAGCAGCACCGCAGGGAAGGTTAGCTCTGGAAACACCATATATTTT.

This chain links TRBV13 with TRBJ1-1; TRBD1 aligns across 10 bases. V shed 2 bases and J 1 base; nucleotides not matched to a gene: 4. Per the germline V gene, CDR1 is PRHDT and CDR2 is FYEKMQ (reference sequence). CDR3 length: 16 residues. The CDR3 is CASSLRTGGENTEAFF. The CDR3 bases are TGTGCCAGCAGCTTAAGGACAGGGGGAGAGAACACTGAAGCTTTCTTT.

The chain is built from TRBV10-3 and TRBJ2-6, with a weak D call TRBD1 (6 bases). Germline V gene sequence: CDR1 ENHRY, CDR2 SYGVKD. The germline V and J ends were trimmed by 3 bases and 0 bases, with 9 bases remaining between them. The CDR3 is made up of 16 amino acids. CDR3 DNA: TGTGCCATCAGTGAAGGGGGTCCCTCTGGGGCCAACGTCCTGACTTTC. Translated, it gives CAISEGGPSGANVLTF.

This chain links TRBV2 with TRBJ1-3; 8 positions agree with TRBD1. Germline V CDR1 and CDR2: SNHLY, FYNNEI. The length of the CDR3 is 14 residues. V was clipped by 6 bases and J by 4 bases; unmatched bases: 5. CDR3 nucleotides: TGTGCCAGCAGCGCAGGGGGCGCAGGAAACACCATATATTTT. Amino acid sequence: CASSAGGAGNTIYF.

To note about this clone: In the same sample, other DNA sequences code for this CDR3. V and J are TRBV29-1 and TRBJ1-1; 9 bases fit TRBD1. With V trimmed by 3 bases and J by 1 base, 3 bases remained unmatched. Germline V gene sequence: CDR1 SQVTM, CDR2 ANQGSEA. The CDR3 is 14 residues long. The DNA for the CDR3 is TGCAGCGTTGAGCCGACAGGGGGGAACACTGAAGCTTTCTTT. It translates to CSVEPTGGNTEAFF.

The V call is TRBV7-2, the J call TRBJ2-3; 7 bases fit TRBD1. Per the germline V gene, CDR1 is SGHTA and CDR2 is FQGNSA. This CDR3 comprises 16 residues. Trimming removed 1 base from V and 2 bases from J; junction bases left unmatched: 6. The DNA of the CDR3 is TGTGCCAGCAGCTTAGGGGGCAGGGGGTTCACAGATACGCAGTATTTT. Translation gives CASSLGGRGFTDTQYF.

This sequence joins TRBV4-1 and TRBJ1-2, with 8 nucleotides matching TRBD1. Germline V lookup: CDR1 MGHRA, CDR2 YSYEKL. This CDR3 has 15 residues. Trimming took 1 base from V and 2 from J; bases not matched to a gene: 3. In nucleotides, the CDR3 is TGCGCCAGCAGCCAAGGACAGGGGTCGAACTATGGCTACACCTTC. Its translation is CASSQGQGSNYGYTF.

V is TRBV11-2 and J is TRBJ2-3; 8 nucleotides align to TRBD1. After removal of 2 bases from V and 4 bases from J, the junction contained 5 bases not matched to a gene. This CDR3 contains 15 residues. Germline CDR1 reads SGHAT; CDR2 reads FQNNGV. The CDR3 here is CASSLTGQVSDTQYF. Here the CDR3 DNA reads TGTGCCAGCAGCTTAACGGGACAGGTTTCAGATACGCAGTATTTT.

The rearrangement joins TRBV19 to TRBJ1-4; possibly TRBD1 for D (5 bases). Per germline, CDR1 LNHDA and CDR2 SQIVND (reference sequence). CDR3 length: 12 amino acids. The V end lost 11 bases, the J end lost 8 bases, and 15 bases lay between the germline ends. CDR3 DNA: TGTGCCGCAGGGCTGTGGACGGAAAAACTGTTTTTT. This translates into CAAGLWTEKLFF. The whole variable domain, filled in from reference TRBV19 and TRBJ1-4, reads DGGITQSPKYLFRKEGQNVTLSCEQNLNHDAMYWYRQDPGQGLRLIYYSQIVNDFQKGDIAEGYSVSREKKESFPLTVTSAQKNPTAFYLCAAGLWTEKLFFGSGTQLSVL.

The chain carries TRBV7-3 and TRBJ2-1; maybe TRBD1 (5 bases). V was shortened by 4 bases and J by 6 bases, with 7 bases between the two germline ends. The germline V gene encodes CDR1 SGHTA and CDR2 FQGTGA. The CDR3 has 12 residues. CDR3 region: CASSSGINEQFF. DNA for the CDR3: TGTGCCAGCAGCTCAGGGATCAATGAGCAGTTCTTC.

The V and J genes are TRBV6-5 and TRBJ1-5; tentative D call: TRBD1 (6 bases). V gave up 4 bases and J gave up 5 bases, with 15 bases separating them. The CDR3 runs to 15 residues. The germline V gene encodes CDR1 MNHEY and CDR2 SVGAGI. The CDR3 nucleotides read TGTGCCAGCAGTTCAGGACAGAACACCGATCAGCCCCAGCATTTT. It translates to CASSSGQNTDQPQHF.

The V and J genes are TRBV18 and TRBJ1-5; D remains ambiguous. The ends were cut back, 4 bases at V and 6 bases at J, with 10 bases in the middle. There are 13 residues in the CDR3. The germline V gene has CDR1 KGHSH and CDR2 LQKENI. The CDR3 DNA is TGTGCCAGCTCACGAGGGAAGGGTCAGCCCCAGCATTTT. Its translation is CASSRGKGQPQHF.

The chain combines TRBV5-1 with TRBJ2-5; TRBD2 matches at 7 bases. CDR3 length: 14 amino acids. Germline CDR1 SGHRS, CDR2 YFSETQ. V lost 0 bases, J lost 5 bases, and 4 bases stayed unmatched. CDR3 residues: CASSLEVGGETQYF. The DNA of the CDR3 is TGCGCCAGCAGCTTGGAGGTGGGGGGGGAGACCCAGTACTTC.

The V gene is TRBV4-2, the J gene TRBJ2-1; TRBD2 aligns across 13 bases. Germline trimming cut 2 bases from V and 0 bases from J; bases unmatched to any gene: 7. Germline CDR1 is LGHNA and CDR2 is YNFKEQ. The CDR3 is made up of 19 amino acids. The CDR3 protein is CASSQMGLAGHSSYNEQFF. The CDR3 DNA sequence: TGTGCCAGCAGCCAAATGGGACTAGCGGGGCACAGCTCCTACAATGAGCAGTTCTTC.

The CDR3 DNA sequence: TGCGCCAGCAGCCGACGGACAGGGTCCAACACTGAAGCTTTCTTT. This codes for CASSRRTGSNTEAFF. This chain uses TRBV5-1 with TRBJ1-1; 8 bases match TRBD1. V lost 4 bases to trimming and J lost 2 bases; unmatched junction nucleotides: 7. The CDR3 covers 15 residues. CDR1 is SGHRS, CDR2 YFSETQ, per germline.

This clone turned up a few times. The chain has TRBV27 and TRBJ1-3; 7 bases map to TRBD1. This CDR3 has 14 residues. Trimming cost V 8 bases and J 8 bases; bases outside gene matches: 12. The germline CDR1 and CDR2 sequences are MNHEY and SMNVEV (reference sequence). In DNA form, the CDR3 reads TGTGCCAGCGCCCTTGGCAGGGGGTTGGACACCATATATTTT. Amino acid sequence: CASALGRGLDTIYF.

V gene TRBV7-6 combines with J gene TRBJ1-6; no reliable D call. This CDR3 spans 14 amino acids. Germline V gives CDR1 SGHVS, CDR2 FNYEAQ. V was clipped by 1 base and J by 9 bases, with 10 bases between them. The CDR3, as DNA: TGTGCCAGCAGCTTAGGCCCAGATGGTTCACCCCTCCACTTT. Translation: CASSLGPDGSPLHF.

V is TRBV7-9 and J is TRBJ1-1; TRBD1 matches at 7 bases. The J segment lost 7 bases and the V segment lost 5 bases, leaving 16 bases of the junction unmatched. In germline, CDR1 is SEHNR, CDR2 FQNEAQ (reference sequence). CDR3 size: 16 residues. The DNA of the CDR3 is TGTGCCAGCAGCCCAACACTTGGGACAGCCTCTAGTGAAGCTTTCTTT. It encodes CASSPTLGTASSEAFF.

This rearrangement joins TRBV6-5 to TRBJ1-5, with D unresolved. V lost 2 bases, J lost 6 bases, and 8 bases lay in between. Germline CDR1 reads MNHEY; CDR2 reads SVGAGI. CDR3 length equals 13 residues. The CDR3 coding sequence is TGTGCCAGCAGTTACGTCGCAGGTCAGCCCCAGCATTTT. Translation gives CASSYVAGQPQHF.

The sample holds a few counts of this clone. The chain is built from TRBV10-3 and TRBJ1-1; 8 bases agree with TRBD1. Trimming at V came to 3 bases and at J to 1 base, leaving 1 base not matched to a gene. Per the germline V gene, CDR1 is ENHRY and CDR2 is SYGVKD. This CDR3 is 14 amino acids long. The CDR3 spells CAISEDRGNTEAFF. In DNA form, the CDR3 reads TGTGCCATCAGTGAAGACAGGGGGAACACTGAAGCTTTCTTT.

The V and J genes are TRBV5-1 and TRBJ2-5; 7 nucleotides line up with TRBD2. Looked up from germline, CDR1 is SGHRS and CDR2 is YFSETQ. Losses at the gene ends were 2 bases for V and 5 bases for J; bases not matched to a gene: 9. The CDR3 covers 15 residues. CDR3 loop: CASSFGGDWVETQYF. The CDR3 DNA sequence: TGCGCCAGCAGCTTTGGGGGGGACTGGGTGGAGACCCAGTACTTC.

The chain is built from TRBV10-3 and TRBJ1-2; 10 bases are shared with TRBD1. The CDR3 loop spans 16 amino acids. Per the germline V gene, CDR1 is ENHRY and CDR2 is SYGVKD. The trim removed 3 bases at V and 2 bases at J, leaving 6 bases unmatched. This CDR3 reads CAISDPRQGANYGYTF. Written as DNA, the CDR3 is TGTGCCATCAGTGACCCCCGACAGGGGGCAAACTATGGCTACACCTTC.

The chain combines TRBV7-2 with TRBJ1-1, with a weak D call TRBD1 (5 bases). In germline, CDR1 is SGHTA, CDR2 FQGNSA. V lost 5 bases to trimming and J lost 4 bases, with 20 bases between them. The CDR3 sequence is 16 residues long. This chain's CDR3 is CASSPNRQRGGTEAFF. CDR3 coding DNA: TGTGCCAGCAGCCCGAATAGACAGCGGGGAGGCACTGAAGCTTTCTTT.

The chain uses TRBV5-1 and TRBJ2-2; 7 nucleotides agree with TRBD2. CDR1 SGHRS and CDR2 YFSETQ come from the germline V gene. V gave up 0 bases and J gave up 5 bases; unmatched junction bases: 7. This CDR3 spans 16 amino acids. The CDR3 spells CASSLDDVGGTGELFF. CDR3 sequence (DNA): TGCGCCAGCAGCTTGGACGATGTGGGGGGGACCGGGGAGCTGTTTTTT. Together with reference TRBV5-1 and TRBJ2-2, the CDR3 gives the full variable domain: KAGVTQTPRYLIKTRGQQVTLSCSPISGHRSVSWYQQTPGQGLQFLFEYFSETQRNKGNFPGRFSGRQFSNSRSEMNVSTLELGDSALYLCASSLDDVGGTGELFFGEGSRLTVL.

The rearrangement links TRBV30 to TRBJ1-3; D not resolved. This CDR3 comprises 15 residues. CDR1 and CDR2 from the germline V gene are GTSNPN and SVGIG (reference sequence). V was clipped by 2 bases and J by 3 bases, with 14 bases between them. CDR3 nucleotide sequence: TGTGCCTGGAGTTTAGGACTGGGAGGTGGAAACACCATATATTTT. Translation gives CAWSLGLGGGNTIYF.

As regards this clone: The same CDR3 can be traced to other DNA sequences in this sample. The rearrangement links TRBV28 to TRBJ2-7; D not certain. Germline V gives CDR1 MDHEN, CDR2 SYDVKM. Trimming removed 6 bases from V and 0 bases from J, with 9 bases in between. This CDR3 has 13 residues. CDR3 loop: CASRTSGSYEQYF. CDR3 bases: TGTGCCAGCAGGACCTCGGGCTCCTACGAGCAGTACTTC. Based on the CDR3 plus reference TRBV28 and TRBJ2-7, the full variable domain is DVKVTQSSRYLVKRTGEKVFLECVQDMDHENMFWYRQDPGLGLRLIYFSYDVKMKEKGDIPEGYSVSREKKERFSLILESASTNQTSMYLCASRTSGSYEQYFGPGTRLTVT.

The rearrangement joins TRBV18 to TRBJ2-2, with a weak D call TRBD2 (5 bases). The CDR3 has 15 amino acids. The germline V and J ends were trimmed by 3 bases and 4 bases, with 12 bases remaining between them. CDR1 and CDR2 (germline): KGHSH, LQKENI. In DNA form, the CDR3 reads TGTGCCAGCTCACCCTCACCAGGAGGCACCGGGGAGCTGTTTTTT. As protein: CASSPSPGGTGELFF.

The chain is built from TRBV6-1 and TRBJ2-5; D is possibly TRBD2 (6 bases). CDR1 and CDR2 (germline): MNHNS, SASEGT. The germline V and J ends were trimmed by 6 bases and 2 bases, with 13 bases remaining between them. This CDR3 contains 14 residues. CDR3 residues: CASRVRAGQETQYF. The CDR3 coding sequence is TGTGCCAGCAGGGTTCGTGCGGGGCAAGAGACCCAGTACTTC.